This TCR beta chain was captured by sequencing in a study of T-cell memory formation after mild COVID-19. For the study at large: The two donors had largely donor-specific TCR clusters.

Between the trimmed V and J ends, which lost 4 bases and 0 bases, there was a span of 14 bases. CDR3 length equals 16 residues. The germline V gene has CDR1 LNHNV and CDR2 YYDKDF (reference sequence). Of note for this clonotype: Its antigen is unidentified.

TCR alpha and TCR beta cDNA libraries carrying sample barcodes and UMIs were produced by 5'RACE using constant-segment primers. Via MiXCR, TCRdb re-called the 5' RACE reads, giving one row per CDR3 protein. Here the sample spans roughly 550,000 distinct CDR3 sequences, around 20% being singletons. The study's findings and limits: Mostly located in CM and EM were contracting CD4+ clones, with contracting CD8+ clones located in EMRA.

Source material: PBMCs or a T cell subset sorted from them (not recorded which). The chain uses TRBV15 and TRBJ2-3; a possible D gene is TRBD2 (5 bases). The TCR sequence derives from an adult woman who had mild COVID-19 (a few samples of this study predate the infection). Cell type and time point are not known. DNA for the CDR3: TGTGCCACCAGCAATCAGCCGGGGTTGAGCACAGATACGCAGTATTTT. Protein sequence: CATSNQPGLSTDTQYF.